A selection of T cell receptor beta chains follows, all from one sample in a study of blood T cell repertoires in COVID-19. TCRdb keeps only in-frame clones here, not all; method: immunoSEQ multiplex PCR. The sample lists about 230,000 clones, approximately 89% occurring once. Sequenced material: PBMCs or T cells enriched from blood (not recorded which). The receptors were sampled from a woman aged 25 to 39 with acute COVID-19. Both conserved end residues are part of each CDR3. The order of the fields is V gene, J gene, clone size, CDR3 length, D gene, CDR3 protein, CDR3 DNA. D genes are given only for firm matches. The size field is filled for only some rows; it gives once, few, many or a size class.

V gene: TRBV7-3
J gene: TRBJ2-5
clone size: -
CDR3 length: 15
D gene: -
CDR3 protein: CASSLIGRAQETQYF
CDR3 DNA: TGTGCCAGCAGCTTAATTGGCAGGGCGCAAGAGACCCAGTACTTC

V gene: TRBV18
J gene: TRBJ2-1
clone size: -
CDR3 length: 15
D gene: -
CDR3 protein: CASSPATMTYNEQFF
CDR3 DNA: TGTGCCAGCTCACCAGCGACAATGACCTACAATGAGCAGTTCTTC

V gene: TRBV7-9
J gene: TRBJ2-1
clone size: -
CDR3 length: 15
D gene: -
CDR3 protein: CASSVPGDPYNEQFF
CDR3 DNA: TGTGCCAGCAGCGTCCCGGGTGACCCCTACAATGAGCAGTTCTTC

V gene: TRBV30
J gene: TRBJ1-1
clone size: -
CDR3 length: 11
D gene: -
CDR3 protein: CAWSYREEAFF
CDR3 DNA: TGTGCCTGGAGCTACAGGGAAGAAGCTTTCTTT

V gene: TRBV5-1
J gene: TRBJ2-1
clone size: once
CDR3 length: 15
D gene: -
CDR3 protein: CASRVTGDRYNEQFF
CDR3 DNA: TGCGCCAGCAGGGTGACAGGAGATCGGTACAATGAGCAGTTCTTC

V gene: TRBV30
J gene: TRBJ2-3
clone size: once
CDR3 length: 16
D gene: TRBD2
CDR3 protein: CAWTLGTSHFTDTQYF
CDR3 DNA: TGTGCCTGGACCCTCGGGACTAGTCACTTCACAGATACGCAGTATTTT

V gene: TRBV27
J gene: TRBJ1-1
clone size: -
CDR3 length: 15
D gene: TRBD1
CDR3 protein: CASSPQGARGTEAFF
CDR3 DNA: TGTGCCAGCAGTCCACAGGGGGCTCGGGGCACTGAAGCTTTCTTT

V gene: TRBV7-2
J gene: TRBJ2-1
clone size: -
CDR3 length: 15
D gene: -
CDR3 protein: CASSTDDGAYNEQFF
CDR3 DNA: TGTGCCAGCAGCACAGATGACGGGGCCTACAATGAGCAGTTCTTC

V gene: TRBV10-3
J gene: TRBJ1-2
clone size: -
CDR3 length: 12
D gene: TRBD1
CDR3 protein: CAIRTGEGGYTF
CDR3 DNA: TGTGCCATCAGGACAGGGGAGGGAGGCTACACCTTC

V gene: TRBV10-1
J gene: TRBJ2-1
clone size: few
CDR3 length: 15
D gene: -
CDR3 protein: CASSESGGGPREQFF
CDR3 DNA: TGCGCCAGCAGTGAGTCTGGGGGGGGCCCCAGAGAGCAGTTCTTC

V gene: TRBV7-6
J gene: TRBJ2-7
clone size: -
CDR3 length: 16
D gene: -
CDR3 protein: CASRPAGDQNNYEQYF
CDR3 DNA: TGTGCCAGCAGACCAGCAGGGGACCAAAATAACTACGAGCAGTACTTC

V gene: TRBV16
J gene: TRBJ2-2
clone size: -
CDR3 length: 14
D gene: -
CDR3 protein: CASSPPSITGELFF
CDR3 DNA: TGTGCCAGCAGCCCACCTTCTATAACCGGGGAGCTGTTTTTT

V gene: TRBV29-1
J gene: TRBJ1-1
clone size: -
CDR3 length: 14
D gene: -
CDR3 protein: CSVDFGQVNTEAFF
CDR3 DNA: TGCAGCGTTGATTTTGGGCAGGTGAACACTGAAGCTTTCTTT

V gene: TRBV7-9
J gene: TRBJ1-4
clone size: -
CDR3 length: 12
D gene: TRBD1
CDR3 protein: CASSGGGEKLFF
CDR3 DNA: TGTGCCAGCAGCGGAGGGGGCGAAAAACTGTTTTTT

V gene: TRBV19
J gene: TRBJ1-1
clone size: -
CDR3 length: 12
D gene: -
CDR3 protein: CASSMGGAEAFF
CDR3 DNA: TGTGCCAGTAGTATGGGGGGGGCTGAAGCTTTCTTT

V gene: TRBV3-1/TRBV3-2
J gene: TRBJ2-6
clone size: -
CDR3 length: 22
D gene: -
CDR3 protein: CASSHHRAAIENQGGGANVLTF
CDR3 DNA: TGTGCCAGCAGCCACCATCGGGCGGCCATCGAAAATCAGGGTGGCGGGGCCAACGTCCTGACTTTC

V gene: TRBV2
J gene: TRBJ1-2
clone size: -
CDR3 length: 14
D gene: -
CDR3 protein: CASSDGTPLSGYTF
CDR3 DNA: TGTGCCAGCAGTGACGGGACACCGCTTTCAGGCTACACCTTC

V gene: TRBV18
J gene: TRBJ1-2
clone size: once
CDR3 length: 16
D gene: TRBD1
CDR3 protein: CASSPPNRDRGAGYTF
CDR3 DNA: TGTGCCAGCTCACCCCCGAACCGGGACAGGGGAGCTGGCTACACCTTC

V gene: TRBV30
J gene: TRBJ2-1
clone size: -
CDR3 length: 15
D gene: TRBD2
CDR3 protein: CAGIPDLAGGNEQFF
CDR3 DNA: TGTGCCGGTATCCCCGATCTAGCGGGGGGGAATGAGCAGTTCTTC

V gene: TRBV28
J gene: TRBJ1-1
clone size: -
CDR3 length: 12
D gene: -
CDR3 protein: CASSFMNTEAFF
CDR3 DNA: TGTGCCAGCAGTTTTATGAACACTGAAGCTTTCTTT

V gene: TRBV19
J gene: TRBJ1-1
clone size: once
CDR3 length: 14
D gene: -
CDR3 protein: CASSPRKLNTEAFF
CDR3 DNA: TGTGCCAGTAGTCCCAGGAAGCTCAACACTGAAGCTTTCTTT

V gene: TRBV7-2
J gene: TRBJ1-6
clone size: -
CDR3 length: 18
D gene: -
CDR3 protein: CASSLVRTASSYNSPLHF
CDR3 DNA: TGTGCCAGCAGCTTAGTACGGACAGCGAGCTCCTATAATTCACCCCTCCACTTT

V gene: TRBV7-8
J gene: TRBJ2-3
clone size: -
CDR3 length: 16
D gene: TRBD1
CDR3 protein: CASSLARGPSTDTQYF
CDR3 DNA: TGTGCCAGCAGCTTAGCCAGGGGGCCTAGCACAGATACGCAGTATTTT

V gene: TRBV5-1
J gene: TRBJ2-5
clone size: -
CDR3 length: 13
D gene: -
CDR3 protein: CASSPGQQETQYF
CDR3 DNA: TGCGCCAGCAGCCCAGGACAGCAAGAGACCCAGTACTTC

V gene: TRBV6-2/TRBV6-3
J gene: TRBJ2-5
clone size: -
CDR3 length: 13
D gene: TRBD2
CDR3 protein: CASSVAGWETQYF
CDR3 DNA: TGTGCCAGCAGTGTAGCGGGGTGGGAGACCCAGTACTTC

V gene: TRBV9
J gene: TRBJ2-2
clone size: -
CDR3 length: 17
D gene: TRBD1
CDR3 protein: CASSVLPDRLNTGELFF
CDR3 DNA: TGTGCCAGCAGCGTACTTCCGGACAGGCTGAACACCGGGGAGCTGTTTTTT

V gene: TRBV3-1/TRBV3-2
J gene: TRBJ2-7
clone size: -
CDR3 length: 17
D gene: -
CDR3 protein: CASSQDLPTLESDEQYF
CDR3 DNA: TGTGCCAGCAGCCAAGATCTCCCAACTCTAGAGAGCGACGAGCAGTACTTC

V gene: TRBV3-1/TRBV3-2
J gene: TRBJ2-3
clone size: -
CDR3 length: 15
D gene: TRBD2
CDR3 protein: CASSQISGGADTQYF
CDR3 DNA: TGTGCCAGCAGCCAAATTAGCGGGGGGGCCGATACGCAGTATTTT

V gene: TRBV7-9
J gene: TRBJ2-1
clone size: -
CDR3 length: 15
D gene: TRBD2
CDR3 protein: CASSYGGGRYNEQFF
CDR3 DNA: TGTGCCAGCAGCTACGGCGGGGGGCGTTACAATGAGCAGTTCTTC

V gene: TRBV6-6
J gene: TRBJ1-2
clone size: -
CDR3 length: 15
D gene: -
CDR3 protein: CASSFSMTANYGYTF
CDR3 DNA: TGTGCCAGCAGTTTTAGTATGACAGCTAACTATGGCTACACCTTC

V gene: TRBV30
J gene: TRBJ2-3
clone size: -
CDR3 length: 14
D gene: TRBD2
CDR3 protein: CARGNGGDTDTQYF
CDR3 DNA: TGTGCCCGGGGGAACGGGGGGGACACAGATACGCAGTATTTT

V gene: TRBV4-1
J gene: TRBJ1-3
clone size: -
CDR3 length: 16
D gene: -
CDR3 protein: CASSQTTESSGNTIYF
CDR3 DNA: TGCGCCAGCAGCCAAACGACAGAGAGCTCTGGAAACACCATATATTTT

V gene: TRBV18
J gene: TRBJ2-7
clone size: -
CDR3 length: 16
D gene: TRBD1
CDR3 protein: CASSPLPGQGEYEQYF
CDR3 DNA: TGTGCCAGCTCTCCACTTCCGGGACAGGGGGAATACGAGCAGTACTTC

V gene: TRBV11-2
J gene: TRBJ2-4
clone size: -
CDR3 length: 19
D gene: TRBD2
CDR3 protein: CASSLAIGTSLARTNIQYF
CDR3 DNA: TGTGCCAGCAGCTTAGCTATTGGGACTAGTTTAGCCCGAACGAACATTCAGTACTTC

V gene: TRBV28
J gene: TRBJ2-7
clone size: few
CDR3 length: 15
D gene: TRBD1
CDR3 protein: CASSPPGTARYEQYF
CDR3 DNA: TGTGCCAGCAGTCCCCCCGGGACAGCACGATACGAGCAGTACTTC

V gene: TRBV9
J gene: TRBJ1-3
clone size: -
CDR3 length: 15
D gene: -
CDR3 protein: CASSADSSSGNTIYF
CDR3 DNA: TGTGCCAGCAGCGCTGACTCGAGCTCTGGAAACACCATATATTTT

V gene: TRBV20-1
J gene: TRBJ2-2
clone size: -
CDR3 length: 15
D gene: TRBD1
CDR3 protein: CSASWGQGSNGELFF
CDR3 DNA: TGCAGTGCTAGTTGGGGACAGGGTTCGAATGGGGAGCTGTTTTTT

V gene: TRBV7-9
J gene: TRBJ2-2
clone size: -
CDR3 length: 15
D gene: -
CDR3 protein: CASSFEGWGTGELFF
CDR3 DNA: TGTGCCAGCAGCTTTGAGGGTTGGGGCACCGGGGAGCTGTTTTTT

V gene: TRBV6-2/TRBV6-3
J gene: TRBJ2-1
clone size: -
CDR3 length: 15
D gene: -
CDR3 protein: CASSYEESSYNEQFF
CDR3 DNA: TGTGCCAGCAGTTATGAGGAGAGCTCCTACAATGAGCAGTTCTTC

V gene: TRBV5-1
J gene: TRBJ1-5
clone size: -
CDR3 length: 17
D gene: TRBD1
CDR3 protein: CASSPGTGVWSNQPQHF
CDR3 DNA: TGCGCCAGCAGTCCCGGGACAGGGGTTTGGAGCAATCAGCCCCAGCATTTT

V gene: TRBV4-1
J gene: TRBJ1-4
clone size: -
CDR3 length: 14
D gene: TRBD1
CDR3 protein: CASSPRQGSEKLFF
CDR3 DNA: TGCGCCAGCAGCCCCCGACAGGGTAGTGAAAAACTGTTTTTT

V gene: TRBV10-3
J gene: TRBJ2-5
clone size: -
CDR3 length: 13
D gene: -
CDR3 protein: CAISQADQETQYF
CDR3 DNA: TGTGCCATCAGTCAAGCGGATCAGGAGACCCAGTACTTC